Each of the 31 T cell receptor beta chains below was sequenced from the same sample in a study of T-cell memory formation after mild COVID-19. TCRdb passed the 5' RACE reads through MiXCR, listing each CDR3 protein once. Of 430,000 or so distinct CDR3 sequences listed, around 27% are singletons. Sequencing was done on a sample of PBMCs or a T cell subset sorted from them (not recorded which). These receptors all stem from an adult woman who had mild COVID-19 (a few samples of this study predate the infection). Cell type and time point are not known.

J is TRBJ2-1 and V is TRBV27, with 7 bases matching TRBD1. With 5 bases clipped from V and 10 bases from J, the junction kept 20 bases outside the gene matches. The germline CDR1 and CDR2 sequences are MNHEY and SMNVEV (reference sequence). The CDR3 length is 17 residues. CDR3 residues: CASSPLGQPPSGREQFF. In nucleotides, the CDR3 is TGTGCCAGCAGTCCACTGGGACAGCCACCGTCAGGACGAGAGCAGTTCTTC.

This clonotype showed up just a few times. This chain connects TRBV4-1 to TRBJ2-1; 8 bases fit TRBD2. CDR3 length equals 14 residues. Germline CDR1 is MGHRA and CDR2 is YSYEKL. After removal of 2 bases from V and 7 bases from J, the junction contained 4 bases not matched to a gene. CDR3 coding DNA: TGCGCCAGCAGCCAACGAGCGGGGGTTAATGAGCAGTTCTTC. Amino acid sequence: CASSQRAGVNEQFF.

This clonotype has more than one count but fewer than ten. This chain joins TRBV5-5 and TRBJ1-3; D is perhaps TRBD1 (6 bases). This CDR3 is 14 amino acids long. The germline V gene has CDR1 SGHKS and CDR2 YYEKEE (reference sequence). V dropped 4 bases and J dropped 2 bases, with 10 bases sitting between them. This CDR3 reads CASSADSAGNTIYF. Here the CDR3 DNA reads TGTGCCAGCAGCGCGGACAGCGCTGGAAACACCATATATTTT.

The chain carries TRBV5-5 and TRBJ1-1; D ambiguous. The V gene lost 1 base and the J gene lost 4 bases, with 8 bases spanning the gap. CDR1 is SGHKS and CDR2 is YYEKEE in the germline V gene (reference sequence). The CDR3 covers 13 residues. The CDR3 DNA is TGTGCCAGCAGCTTGTCCGGCTTCACTGAAGCTTTCTTT. Protein: CASSLSGFTEAFF.

This clonotype was seen a handful of times. The chain joins TRBV5-5 to TRBJ2-1; TRBD2 agrees at 11 bases. The CDR3 runs to 16 residues. J lost 4 bases, V lost 0 bases, and 3 bases had no gene match. Germline CDR1 reads SGHKS; CDR2 reads YYEKEE (reference sequence). CDR3 coding DNA: TGTGCCAGCAGCTTGGGGACTAGCGGGCTGTACAATGAGCAGTTCTTC. Residues: CASSLGTSGLYNEQFF.

The J gene is TRBJ2-3, the V gene TRBV15, with D perhaps TRBD1 (6 bases). Trimming took 0 bases from V and 2 from J, leaving 12 bases between them. From germline, CDR1 is LNHNV and CDR2 YYDKDF (reference sequence). CDR3 size: 16 residues. DNA of the CDR3: TGTGCCACCAGCAGAGATCAGACAGGAGCCACAGATACGCAGTATTTT. This translates into CATSRDQTGATDTQYF.

The chain recombines TRBV3-1 with TRBJ2-2, with D perhaps matching TRBD1 or TRBD2 (5 bases each). The germline V and J ends were trimmed by 2 bases and 5 bases, with 18 bases remaining between them. The germline V gene has CDR1 LGHDT and CDR2 YNNKEL (reference sequence). The CDR3 is 17 residues long. In nucleotides, the CDR3 is TGTGCCAGCAGCCAACTTGGGACCGTTGGGCGGACCGGGGAGCTGTTTTTT. It yields the protein CASSQLGTVGRTGELFF.

This clonotype was counted between two and nine times. V and J are TRBV5-4 and TRBJ2-7; perhaps TRBD1 as D (6 bases). The CDR3 sequence is 15 residues long. Germline V CDR1 and CDR2: SGHNT, YYREEE (reference sequence). Between the trimmed V and J ends, which lost 4 bases and 0 bases, there was a span of 14 bases. The CDR3 region is CASSRMHRDSYEQYF. DNA of the CDR3: TGTGCCAGCAGCCGAATGCACAGGGACTCCTACGAGCAGTACTTC.

The gene calls are TRBV7-7 and TRBJ2-5, with D perhaps given as TRBD1 or TRBD2 (5 bases each). The V gene lost 5 bases and the J gene lost 1 base, with 14 bases spanning the gap. Germline V gives CDR1 SSHAT, CDR2 FNYEAQ (reference sequence). The CDR3 runs 15 residues. This chain's CDR3 is CASSAAWGTQETQYF. The CDR3 nucleotides read TGTGCCAGCAGCGCCGCGTGGGGGACCCAAGAGACCCAGTACTTC.

The rearrangement uses TRBV5-4 and TRBJ2-5; D gene ambiguous. Germline CDR1 and CDR2: SGHNT and YYREEE (reference sequence). The CDR3 runs 15 residues. V was trimmed by 2 bases and J by 9 bases, leaving 20 bases between them. DNA for the CDR3: TGTGCCAGCAGCTTAGCGACGTCCCTTTCCGAATCCCAGTACTTC. Translated, it gives CASSLATSLSESQYF.

As concerns this clonotype: The junction does not match germline at one end; this may be a read error. The chain recombines TRBV12-3 or TRBV12-4 with TRBJ2-3; D is unclear. The CDR3 covers 17 residues. The CDR3 DNA follows: TGTGCCAGCAGTGTAGCCTATGGGCTTTCTAGCACAGATACGCAGTATTTT. This gives the protein CASSVAYGLSSTDTQYF.

This chain links TRBV5-1 with TRBJ1-2; 9 bases match TRBD1. This CDR3 spans 15 amino acids. After removal of 4 bases from V and 3 bases from J, the junction contained 7 bases not matched to a gene. The germline V gene has CDR1 SGHRS and CDR2 YFSETQ. CDR3 in amino acids: CASSAQGAPDYGYTF. The CDR3 DNA reads as TGCGCCAGCAGCGCACAGGGGGCGCCGGACTATGGCTACACCTTC.

V and J are TRBV10-3 and TRBJ1-2; D is undetermined. The V and J ends lost 2 bases and 0 bases respectively, with 13 bases between them. The V gene's germline CDR1 is ENHRY and CDR2 SYGVKD. The CDR3 has 16 amino acids. The CDR3 DNA reads TGTGCCATCAGTGAGAGAGTGGCGGAAGCTAACTATGGCTACACCTTC. It is translated as CAISERVAEANYGYTF.

This clonotype turned up a few times. The V call is TRBV5-5, the J call TRBJ2-7; D is ambiguous. The ends were cut back, 0 bases at V and 12 bases at J, with 16 bases in the middle. There are 13 residues in the CDR3. Germline CDR1 reads SGHKS; CDR2 reads YYEKEE (reference sequence). The CDR3 region is CASSLGAVSGRYF. The CDR3 bases are TGTGCCAGCAGCTTGGGCGCCGTCTCCGGTCGGTACTTC.

V usage is TRBV24-1 and J usage is TRBJ2-7; D gene unclear. CDR1 is KGHDR and CDR2 is SFDVKD in the germline V gene. The germline V and J ends were trimmed by 2 bases and 2 bases, with 3 bases remaining between them. This CDR3 contains 12 residues. The CDR3 region has the DNA TGTGCCACCAGTGATTCCACCTACGAGCAGTACTTC. It specifies CATSDSTYEQYF.

The gene calls are TRBV18 and TRBJ2-1; D is possibly TRBD1 (6 bases). Germline CDR1 is KGHSH and CDR2 is LQKENI. This CDR3 region has 15 residues. The V gene lost 3 bases and the J gene lost 1 base, with 10 bases spanning the gap. The CDR3 sequence is CASSPGHNSYNEQFF. CDR3 bases: TGTGCCAGCTCACCGGGACACAATTCCTACAATGAGCAGTTCTTC.

The V gene is TRBV5-5, the J gene TRBJ1-5; no clear D gene. Trimming removed 0 bases at V and 5 bases at J, with 9 bases between. The CDR3 covers 14 residues. Germline lookup yields CDR1 SGHKS and CDR2 YYEKEE (reference sequence). CDR3 sequence reads: CASSLESNYQPQHF. The CDR3 bases are TGTGCCAGCAGCTTGGAGAGTAACTATCAGCCCCAGCATTTT.

This chain links TRBV7-3 with TRBJ2-2, with 10 bases lining up with TRBD2. Germline CDR1 SGHTA, CDR2 FQGTGA. V dropped 5 bases and J dropped 3; count of bases not matched to a gene: 15. CDR3 size: 19 residues. Here the CDR3 DNA reads TGTGCCAGCAGCACCCGACTAGCGGGCACTACGTCGGACACCGGGGAGCTGTTTTTT. Its translation is CASSTRLAGTTSDTGELFF.

This clonotype was detected ten times or more. V and J are TRBV13 and TRBJ2-7; the D gene is possibly TRBD2 (5 bases). The germline V and J ends were trimmed by 5 bases and 3 bases, with 17 bases remaining between them. CDR1 is PRHDT and CDR2 is FYEKMQ in the germline V gene (reference sequence). CDR3 length: 15 amino acids. CDR3 protein: CASSLASGTYYEQYF. CDR3 DNA sequence: TGTGCCAGCAGCCTAGCTTCGGGAACCTACTACGAGCAGTACTTC. Full variable domain (missing parts from reference TRBV13 and TRBJ2-7): AAGVIQSPRHLIKEKRETATLKCYPIPRHDTVYWYQQGPGQDPQFLISFYEKMQSDKGSIPDRFSAQQFSDYHSELNMSSLELGDSALYFCASSLASGTYYEQYFGPGTRLTVT.

This clonotype was counted only a few times. The chain couples TRBV10-1 to TRBJ1-6, with a possible D match to TRBD1 (5 bases). Germline values: CDR1 WNHNN, CDR2 SYGVQD (reference sequence). The CDR3 contains 15 residues. Between the trimmed V and J ends, which lost 7 bases and 8 bases, there was a span of 18 bases. The CDR3 sequence is CASKQGFPSDSPLHF. The DNA for the CDR3 is TGCGCCAGCAAGCAGGGTTTTCCGTCTGATTCACCCCTCCACTTT.

This clonotype has just a few counts. The chain is built from TRBV7-2 and TRBJ2-5; either TRBD1 or TRBD2 may supply D (5 bases each). This CDR3 is 14 amino acids long. V lost 5 bases and J 6 bases, leaving 16 bases between the germline ends. Germline CDR1 is SGHTA and CDR2 is FQGNSA. The CDR3 reads CASSPMQGVKTQYF. DNA for the CDR3: TGTGCCAGCAGCCCAATGCAGGGAGTAAAGACCCAGTACTTC.

CDR3 DNA sequence: TGTGCCAGTAGAGAAACAGGGGGGAACACTGAAGCTTTCTTT. It encodes CASRETGGNTEAFF. This sequence joins TRBV19 and TRBJ1-1; 8 bases map to TRBD1. CDR1 LNHDA and CDR2 SQIVND come from the germline V gene (reference sequence). This CDR3 has 14 amino acids. The V and J ends lost 6 bases and 1 base, in that order; junction bases with no gene match: 4.

The rearrangement uses TRBV5-1 and TRBJ2-1, with D unclear. With 0 bases removed from V and 7 bases from J, the gap between germline ends came to 11 bases. The V gene's germline CDR1 is SGHRS and CDR2 YFSETQ. The CDR3 is made up of 14 amino acids. The CDR3 here is CASSLEAGGNEQFF. The CDR3, as DNA: TGCGCCAGCAGCTTGGAGGCAGGCGGTAATGAGCAGTTCTTC. Together with reference TRBV5-1 and TRBJ2-1, the CDR3 gives the full variable domain: KAGVTQTPRYLIKTRGQQVTLSCSPISGHRSVSWYQQTPGQGLQFLFEYFSETQRNKGNFPGRFSGRQFSNSRSEMNVSTLELGDSALYLCASSLEAGGNEQFFGPGTRLTVL.

Only one count was recorded for this clonotype. V and J are TRBV4-2 and TRBJ2-1, with D unresolved. The V end lost 0 bases, the J end lost 9 bases, and 18 bases lay between the germline ends. The CDR3 has 16 residues. From germline, CDR1 is LGHNA and CDR2 YNFKEQ. The CDR3 sequence is CASSQEATHLYAEQFF. Here the CDR3 DNA reads TGTGCCAGCAGCCAAGAGGCCACTCATCTGTACGCTGAGCAGTTCTTC.

This clonotype was seen only a few times. This chain links TRBV9 with TRBJ1-1; no definite D call. CDR1 and CDR2 from the germline V gene are SGDLS and YYNGEE. Deletions cut 4 bases from V and 7 bases from J, with 14 bases between. The CDR3 sequence is 13 residues long. CDR3 in amino acids: CASSPLTTFEAFF. Written as DNA, the CDR3 is TGTGCCAGCAGCCCTTTAACCACTTTTGAAGCTTTCTTT.

The sample holds a few counts of this clonotype. V and J are TRBV19 and TRBJ2-1; D possibly uses TRBD1 or TRBD2 (6 bases each). The V gene lost 2 bases and the J gene lost 6 bases, with 8 bases spanning the gap. Germline V lookup: CDR1 LNHDA, CDR2 SQIVND (reference sequence). This CDR3 contains 13 residues. In DNA form, the CDR3 reads TGTGCCAGTAGTATAAAGGGGGGCAATGAGCAGTTCTTC. It yields the protein CASSIKGGNEQFF.

CDR3 loop: CASSVGTSPLHF. The DNA of the CDR3 is TGTGCCAGCAGCGTAGGGACTTCACCCCTCCACTTT. This rearrangement joins TRBV9 to TRBJ1-6; D is unresolved. The V end was cut by 0 bases, the J end by 9 bases, with 4 bases between. This CDR3 has 12 amino acids. CDR1 SGDLS and CDR2 YYNGEE come from the germline V gene.

In its sample, this clonotype was seen a few times. The chain uses TRBV28 and TRBJ1-5; tentatively, D is TRBD1 (5 bases). The CDR3 sequence is 17 residues long. V was trimmed by 1 base and J by 1 base, leaving 14 bases between them. Germline CDR1 MDHEN, CDR2 SYDVKM. The CDR3 DNA is TGTGCCAGCAGTTTATATCAGGGAGCGGCAAGCAATCAGCCCCAGCATTTT. It yields the protein CASSLYQGAASNQPQHF.

For this clonotype: An end of the junction differs from the germline gene, which may be a read error. The J gene is TRBJ1-1, the V gene TRBV6-4; a possible D gene is TRBD1 (5 bases). CDR1 is MRHNA, CDR2 SNTAGT, per germline. There are 13 residues in the CDR3. CDR3 sequence reads: CASSGQWNAEAFF. The CDR3 nucleotides are TGTGCCAGCAGTGGACAGTGGAACGCTGAAGCTTTCTTT.

This clonotype has just a few counts. This chain uses TRBV7-9 with TRBJ2-2; tentatively, D is TRBD1 or TRBD2 (6 bases each). The V gene's germline CDR1 is SEHNR and CDR2 FQNEAQ (reference sequence). This CDR3 has 15 amino acids. V was shortened by 5 bases and J by 4 bases, with 14 bases between the two germline ends. CDR3 residues: CASSPRGLATGELFF. CDR3 bases: TGTGCCAGCAGCCCCCGGGGGCTCGCCACCGGGGAGCTGTTTTTT.

The V call is TRBV2, the J call TRBJ2-1, with 11 bases matching TRBD2. CDR3 size: 18 residues. The V and J ends lost 0 bases and 7 bases, in that order; junction bases with no gene match: 11. CDR1 is SNHLY and CDR2 is FYNNEI in the germline V gene. The CDR3: CASSEALVAGGPWNEQFF. The CDR3 region has the DNA TGTGCCAGCAGTGAAGCGCTTGTAGCGGGGGGGCCCTGGAATGAGCAGTTCTTC.